One and the same sample provided the 16 T cell receptor beta chains below, sequenced in a study of regulatory T cells in long-lasting Graves disease. Assembly of TCR beta libraries relied on iRepertoire HTBI primers together with Arm-PCR of CDR3 regions. TCRdb independently ran MiXCR on the multiplex PCR reads; one entry per CDR3 protein. Counted here are about 450,000 distinct CDR3 sequences, approximately 14% occurring once; the ten biggest clones make up over 15%. The time point denotes: newly diagnosed GD, antithyroid drugs for less than 3 months. There was RNA extracted from PBMCs, and the TCR library was made from it. The same specimen was also included in a second study, on T cells in Graves' hyperthyroidism and ophthalmopathy.

The source material was peripheral blood mononuclear cells (PBMCs), sampled at new diagnosis, from a patient treated with antithyroid drugs. The receptor source for this set is a woman aged 45-65 years with Graves disease.

V and J are TRBV11-3 and TRBJ2-1, with D perhaps TRBD2 (5 bases). Per the germline V gene, CDR1 is SGHNT and CDR2 is YENEEA. V was cut by 5 bases and J by 3 bases, with 11 bases left in between. There are 14 residues in the CDR3. CDR3 residues: CASSRRGNYNEQFF. DNA of the CDR3: TGTGCCAGCAGCCGAAGAGGGAACTACAATGAGCAGTTCTTC.

Many counts were recorded for this clonotype. The V call is TRBV28, the J call TRBJ2-1; 8 nucleotides agree with TRBD2. This CDR3 has 15 amino acids. The germline V gene has CDR1 MDHEN and CDR2 SYDVKM. V trimming: 3 bases; J trimming: 6 bases; junction bases outside the gene matches: 7. CDR3 sequence: CASSFLREGRNEQFF. CDR3 in DNA: TGTGCCAGCAGTTTTCTTCGGGAGGGCCGCAATGAGCAGTTCTTC.

J is TRBJ2-3 and V is TRBV6-2 or TRBV6-3, with a weak D call TRBD2 (6 bases). Germline CDR1 is MNHEY and CDR2 is SVGEGT. This CDR3 is 15 amino acids long. With 7 bases removed from V and 3 bases from J, the gap between germline ends came to 17 bases. CDR3 residues: CASIGGNGLTDTQYF. In DNA form, the CDR3 reads TGTGCCAGCATCGGGGGAAACGGGTTAACAGATACGCAGTATTTT.

There are many counts of this clonotype. The chain has TRBV2 and TRBJ2-2; D perhaps matches TRBD2 (5 bases). CDR1 and CDR2 (germline): SNHLY, FYNNEI. This CDR3 has 13 residues. V was trimmed by 6 bases and J by 6 bases, leaving 11 bases between them. The chain's CDR3 is CASRQLVPGELFF. CDR3 bases: TGTGCCAGCAGGCAACTAGTTCCCGGGGAGCTGTTTTTT. Together with reference TRBV2 and TRBJ2-2, the CDR3 gives the full variable domain: EPEVTQTPSHQVTQMGQEVILRCVPISNHLYFYWYRQILGQKVEFLVSFYNNEISEKSEIFDDQFSVERPDGSNFTLKIRSTKLEDSAMYFCASRQLVPGELFFGEGSRLTVL.

This clonotype has only one observation. The junction departs from germline at one end; a sequencing error may be responsible. The V and J genes are TRBV6-1 and TRBJ2-2; 8 nucleotides line up with TRBD1. Germline V gene sequence: CDR1 MNHNS, CDR2 SASEGT. This CDR3 is 14 amino acids long. The CDR3 DNA is TGTGCCAGCAGGACAGGGGTGAACACCAGGGAGCTGTTTTTT. This sequence encodes CASRTGVNTRELFF.

This clonotype occurred a few times. The genes are TRBV7-2 and TRBJ1-6, with 9 bases that match TRBD1. The V segment lost 6 bases and the J segment 0 bases; nucleotides outside the gene matches: 3. This CDR3 spans 16 amino acids. Germline V gene data show CDR1 as SGHTA and CDR2 as FQGNSA. The CDR3: CASRTGGSSYNSPLHF. CDR3 bases: TGTGCCAGCAGGACAGGGGGGAGCTCCTATAATTCACCCCTCCACTTT.

This clonotype was counted ten times or more. The J gene is TRBJ2-1, the V gene TRBV28, with D tentatively TRBD2 (5 bases). Between the trimmed V and J ends, which lost 3 bases and 0 bases, there was a span of 9 bases. The CDR3 loop spans 15 amino acids. The germline gives CDR1 MDHEN, CDR2 SYDVKM. This CDR3 reads CASSFPGNSYNEQFF. CDR3 coding DNA: TGTGCCAGCAGTTTTCCGGGGAACTCCTACAATGAGCAGTTCTTC.

This clonotype was detected many times. The rearrangement links TRBV20-1 to TRBJ2-7, with 9 bases matching TRBD1. V lost 5 bases and J lost 2; bases outside the gene matches: 13. In germline, CDR1 is DFQATT, CDR2 SNEGSKA (reference sequence). There are 16 residues in the CDR3. CDR3 sequence: CSAPQTEWDRAYEQYF. CDR3 DNA: TGCAGTGCTCCCCAGACAGAGTGGGACAGGGCCTACGAGCAGTACTTC.

This clonotype occurred many times. This chain links TRBV30 with TRBJ2-7, with TRBD2 as a possible D gene (7 bases). V was cut by 5 bases and J by 3 bases, with 17 bases left in between. The V gene's germline CDR1 is GTSNPN and CDR2 SVGIG (reference sequence). This CDR3 has 14 amino acids. The CDR3 DNA follows: TGTGCCTGGGCCGGAGGGGGGGTAAACTACGAGCAGTACTTC. It specifies CAWAGGGVNYEQYF.

This rearrangement joins TRBV6-1 to TRBJ2-1, with 10 bases aligning to TRBD2. This CDR3 is 19 amino acids long. V was pared by 2 bases and J by 7 bases, with 17 bases of the junction left unmatched. Per germline, CDR1 MNHNS and CDR2 SASEGT. CDR3 sequence: CASSETCYFSGRRDNEQFF. In DNA form, the CDR3 reads TGTGCCAGCAGTGAAACGTGTTACTTTAGCGGGAGGAGGGATAATGAGCAGTTCTTC.

Ten or more counts support this clonotype. CDR3 DNA sequence: TGTGCCTTCAATCGACCAGGACGTGGAGAAAAACTGTTTTTT. It yields the protein CAFNRPGRGEKLFF. The genes are TRBV30 and TRBJ1-4, with D unresolved. The CDR3 covers 14 residues. The germline CDR1 and CDR2 sequences are GTSNPN and SVGIG (reference sequence). V was trimmed by 7 bases and J by 8 bases, leaving 20 bases between them.

This clonotype has ten or more counts. The J gene is TRBJ1-4, the V gene TRBV3-1; 7 bases line up with TRBD1. The CDR3 length is 14 residues. Germline V CDR1 and CDR2: LGHDT, YNNKEL (reference sequence). Trimming removed 1 base from V and 6 bases from J; junction bases left unmatched: 2. As DNA, the CDR3 is TGTGCCAGCAGCCAAGGGGACAGCCATGAAAAACTGTTTTTT. Its translation: CASSQGDSHEKLFF.

This clonotype occurred many times. This chain connects TRBV28 to TRBJ2-7, with TRBD1 matching over 8 bases. Losses at the gene ends were 2 bases for V and 2 bases for J; bases not matched to a gene: 8. This CDR3 comprises 16 residues. CDR1 MDHEN and CDR2 SYDVKM come from the germline V gene. The CDR3 protein is CASSLAPGQGTYEQYF. CDR3 sequence (DNA): TGTGCCAGCAGTTTAGCCCCAGGACAGGGCACCTACGAGCAGTACTTC.

This chain connects TRBV27 to TRBJ1-2; 7 bases are shared with TRBD1. J lost 4 bases, V lost 4 bases, and 6 bases had no gene match. Germline CDR1 MNHEY, CDR2 SMNVEV (reference sequence). The CDR3 is 14 residues long. CDR3 in amino acids: CASSSRGQSYGYTF. The CDR3 DNA is TGTGCCAGCAGTTCAAGGGGACAGTCCTATGGCTACACCTTC.

In its sample, this clonotype was seen once. A much larger clone sits a single nucleotide away, making a read error possible. The chain is built from TRBV27 and TRBJ2-7; 7 nucleotides agree with TRBD2. The trim removed 6 bases at V and 3 bases at J, leaving 5 bases unmatched. This CDR3 has 13 amino acids. Per the germline V gene, CDR1 is MNHEY and CDR2 is SMNVEV (reference sequence). CDR3 region: CASSPGGIYEQYF. CDR3 coding DNA: TGTGCCAGCAGCCCCGGGGGGATCTACGAGCAGTACTTC.

This clonotype was counted many times. The chain couples TRBV10-3 to TRBJ2-2; TRBD2 aligns across 9 bases. Germline values: CDR1 ENHRY, CDR2 SYGVKD. After removal of 2 bases from V and 6 bases from J, the junction contained 7 bases not matched to a gene. The CDR3 runs to 16 residues. Here the CDR3 DNA reads TGTGCCATCAGTGAGCCCAGACTAGCGGCGGCCGGGGAGCTGTTTTTT. It yields the protein CAISEPRLAAAGELFF.